This is a list of T cell receptor beta chains from one sample in a study of blood T cell repertoires in COVID-19. Profiling relied on immunoSEQ multiplex PCR, and the TCRdb table lists in-frame clones only, not all of them. The table lists some 400,000 clones, 90% of them singletons. The sample comprised peripheral blood. The source is a man aged 18 to 29 with active or convalescent COVID-19. CDR3s include the opening cysteine and the closing phenylalanine or tryptophan. Fields, in order: CDR3 protein, CDR3 DNA, V gene, D gene, clone size, J gene. A D gene is named only where the DNA matches it firmly. Clone sizes are given selectively: once, few, many, or a class where the clone is expanded.

cdr3_aa: CASSYTGYTGELFF
cdr3_nt: TGTGCCAGCAGTTACACAGGGTACACCGGGGAGCTGTTTTTT
v_call: TRBV14
d_call: -
clone_size: -
j_call: TRBJ2-2

cdr3_aa: CASGLERGIPSGRGNEQYF
cdr3_nt: TGTGCCAGCGGTTTAGAACGGGGAATCCCTAGCGGGAGAGGGAACGAGCAGTACTTC
v_call: TRBV5-4
d_call: TRBD2
clone_size: -
j_call: TRBJ2-7

cdr3_aa: CASSTSPRTRGFF
cdr3_nt: TGTGCCAGCAGCACCTCCCCCCGGACCCGGGGTTTCTTT
v_call: TRBV9
d_call: -
clone_size: -
j_call: TRBJ1-1

cdr3_aa: CASSLWAGGSYEQYF
cdr3_nt: TGTGCCAGCAGCTTATGGGCCGGAGGATCCTACGAGCAGTACTTC
v_call: TRBV7-2
d_call: -
clone_size: -
j_call: TRBJ2-7

cdr3_aa: CASSDRERLRQPQHF
cdr3_nt: TGTGCCAGCAGTGACCGGGAGAGGTTACGACAGCCCCAGCATTTT
v_call: TRBV6-1
d_call: -
clone_size: -
j_call: TRBJ1-5

cdr3_aa: CATSIRTHTDTQYF
cdr3_nt: TGTGCCACCAGCATCCGAACTCACACAGATACGCAGTATTTT
v_call: TRBV15
d_call: -
clone_size: -
j_call: TRBJ2-3

cdr3_aa: CASSSQGKSPGELFF
cdr3_nt: TGTGCCAGCAGCTCACAGGGGAAAAGTCCCGGGGAGCTGTTTTTT
v_call: TRBV7-6
d_call: TRBD1
clone_size: -
j_call: TRBJ2-2

cdr3_aa: CASSLRGMFEQYF
cdr3_nt: TGTGCCAGTAGTCTCAGGGGAATGTTCGAGCAGTACTTC
v_call: TRBV19
d_call: -
clone_size: -
j_call: TRBJ2-7

cdr3_aa: CASRKDRAGELFF
cdr3_nt: TGTGCCAGCAGAAAGGACAGGGCCGGGGAGCTGTTTTTT
v_call: TRBV28
d_call: TRBD1
clone_size: -
j_call: TRBJ2-2

cdr3_aa: CASSQRVHSGNTIYF
cdr3_nt: TGTGCCAGCAGCCAACGAGTCCACTCTGGAAACACCATATATTTT
v_call: TRBV14
d_call: -
clone_size: -
j_call: TRBJ1-3

cdr3_aa: CASSPGTGEPHEQYF
cdr3_nt: TGCGCCAGCAGCCCCGGGACAGGGGAGCCCCACGAGCAGTACTTC
v_call: TRBV5-1
d_call: TRBD1
clone_size: -
j_call: TRBJ2-7

cdr3_aa: CASSQDVRQIKNSPLHF
cdr3_nt: TGTGCCAGCAGCCAAGATGTTAGACAGATCAAAAATTCACCCCTCCACTTT
v_call: TRBV3-1/TRBV3-2
d_call: -
clone_size: -
j_call: TRBJ1-6

cdr3_aa: CSAETWGYTF
cdr3_nt: TGCAGTGCCGAAACATGGGGCTACACCTTC
v_call: TRBV20-1
d_call: -
clone_size: -
j_call: TRBJ1-2

cdr3_aa: CASSHGQGRTDTQYF
cdr3_nt: TGTGCCAGCAGTCACGGACAGGGTCGCACAGATACGCAGTATTTT
v_call: TRBV6-6
d_call: TRBD1
clone_size: -
j_call: TRBJ2-3

cdr3_aa: CASSPSSWGVTGELFF
cdr3_nt: TGTGCCAGCAGCCCATCGAGTTGGGGGGTCACCGGGGAGCTGTTTTTT
v_call: TRBV7-9
d_call: -
clone_size: -
j_call: TRBJ2-2

cdr3_aa: CASSLGTPNTGELFF
cdr3_nt: TGTGCCAGCAGCTTAGGGACACCGAACACCGGGGAGCTGTTTTTT
v_call: TRBV7-9
d_call: -
clone_size: -
j_call: TRBJ2-2

cdr3_aa: CASGQGKGYTEAFF
cdr3_nt: TGTGCCAGCGGGCAGGGGAAGGGGTACACTGAAGCTTTCTTT
v_call: TRBV7-9
d_call: -
clone_size: -
j_call: TRBJ1-1

cdr3_aa: CASSQDWPSGSVDTQYF
cdr3_nt: TGCGCCAGCAGCCAAGATTGGCCTAGCGGGAGCGTAGATACGCAGTATTTT
v_call: TRBV4-3
d_call: TRBD2
clone_size: -
j_call: TRBJ2-3

cdr3_aa: CAISESGLANNEQFF
cdr3_nt: TGTGCCATCAGTGAGTCGGGGCTAGCGAACAATGAGCAGTTCTTC
v_call: TRBV10-3
d_call: -
clone_size: -
j_call: TRBJ2-1

cdr3_aa: CASSSAGGYEQYF
cdr3_nt: TGTGCCAGCAGTTCCGCGGGGGGCTACGAGCAGTACTTC
v_call: TRBV27
d_call: TRBD2
clone_size: -
j_call: TRBJ2-7

cdr3_aa: CASSWTGFDQPQHF
cdr3_nt: TGTGCCAGCTCCTGGACAGGGTTCGATCAGCCCCAGCATTTT
v_call: TRBV18
d_call: TRBD1
clone_size: -
j_call: TRBJ1-5

cdr3_aa: CASSRAGTSYNEQFF
cdr3_nt: TGTGCCAGCAGCCGGGCGGGGACTTCCTACAATGAGCAGTTCTTC
v_call: TRBV9
d_call: -
clone_size: -
j_call: TRBJ2-1

cdr3_aa: CASGPGLNYNEQFF
cdr3_nt: TGTGCCAGCGGACCGGGACTCAACTACAATGAGCAGTTCTTC
v_call: TRBV6-5
d_call: -
clone_size: -
j_call: TRBJ2-1

cdr3_aa: CASGSGGFGNSPLHF
cdr3_nt: TGTGCCAGCGGAAGCGGGGGATTTGGCAATTCACCCCTCCACTTT
v_call: TRBV27
d_call: -
clone_size: once
j_call: TRBJ1-6

cdr3_aa: CASSFTGGYNSPLHF
cdr3_nt: TGTGCCAGCAGCTTTACAGGGGGCTATAATTCACCCCTCCACTTT
v_call: TRBV5-4
d_call: TRBD1
clone_size: -
j_call: TRBJ1-6

cdr3_aa: CASSCITQDQETQYF
cdr3_nt: TGTGCCAGCAGCTGTATAACGCAGGATCAAGAGACCCAGTACTTC
v_call: TRBV7-3
d_call: -
clone_size: -
j_call: TRBJ2-5

cdr3_aa: CASSSGQGAGANVLTF
cdr3_nt: TGCGCCAGCAGCTCGGGACAGGGGGCTGGGGCCAACGTGCTGACTTTC
v_call: TRBV5-1
d_call: TRBD1
clone_size: -
j_call: TRBJ2-6